This entry is about one TCR beta chain. Its antigen specificity is not known. Within one base of it there is no much larger clone, and no base qualities were kept. This record comes from a study of cytotoxic CD8 clonotypes in ibrutinib-treated CLL (dated by TCRdb to the early 2020s). For the study in its entirety: The cohort had about a dozen relapsed/refractory and under 16 treatment-naive patients; under 18 were IGHV unmutated. Responses were partial in 24 patients and complete in 2; after median approximately 69 months follow-up, about 14 stayed in remission and around 12 progressed. Samples at response were collected after a median of about 11 months of treatment, with a range of about 6 to 36 months. Samples averaged roughly 260,000 productive templates and 94,082 productive rearrangements. Longitudinal samples were available for about 30% of the roughly 86 trial participants. Cryopreserved peripheral blood mononuclear cells were obtained before treatment, at response, and at either sustained remission or disease progression. Every sample from remission and from progressive disease was obtained while the patients were still on ibrutinib.

The time point label of this sample denotes: approximately 25 months on ibrutinib. For TCR beta library preparation, about 1.8 micrograms of genomic DNA were isolated from cryopreserved PBMCs. Longitudinal blood samples from CLL patients on ibrutinib monotherapy were analyzed using high-throughput TCR beta sequencing. Patients were enrolled in a phase 2 open-label single-center ibrutinib monotherapy trial. A MiSeq instrument was used for deep resolution sequencing, which targeted depths ranging from 1 in 1 million up to 1 in 200,000 T cells, with coverage averaging 10x for each clonotype. TCR beta libraries were generated with the immunoSEQ hsTCRB Kit. The authors' analysis ran thus. ImmunoSEQ Data Assistant and ImmunoSEQ Analyzer were used for data analysis, and V, D and J genes were assigned according to IMGT definitions. Clonality was computed as one minus normalized Shannon entropy of productive rearrangement frequencies, ranging from 0 to 1. Only overrepresented clonotypes making up at least 0.05% of the repertoire of each patient were included in the public clonotype analysis. About a dozen age-matched healthy donor repertoires from immuneACCESS served as clonality controls. This immuneACCESS table, as held by TCRdb, lists in-frame sequences with V and J called but not all clones. Of the missing ones, under half trace to an unresolved V gene in checked studies; the others have no known cause. V and J calls plus clone size are reproduced from that table; the DNA served to infer D and trimming. The sample table shows approximately 92,000 clones, and roughly three quarters are seen once. The ten most abundant clones make up 20% to 25% of the sample.

Spanning cysteine to phenylalanine, the CDR3 consists of 14 amino acids. Only CDR3 DNA is held: 42 bases, read in frame from base 1. From a lookup of the germline V gene, CDR1 and CDR2 are SGHTA and FQGNSA. V sheds 7 bases and J sheds 6 bases, leaving 19 bases between their ends. What the research found in general, with its limitations: Sampling times were not matched between sustained-remission and progressing patients, and lymph node repertoires were not studied. Public clonotypes were rare and either shrank or stayed stable during treatment, and the rise in clonality at ibrutinib response reflected expansion of private clonotypes. An increase in clonality was observed at ibrutinib response, with clonality remaining stable during sustained remission and falling back toward baseline at progression. Baseline clonality was found to be higher than that of age-matched healthy donors and was strongly correlated with circulating CD8+ T-cell counts.

The input for sequencing was PBMCs, taken after 24 months of ibrutinib treatment. The chain is made from TRBV7-2 and TRBJ2-7, with TRBD1 as a weak D call on 5 bases. This clonotype was sampled from a human donor with chronic lymphocytic leukemia. This receptor has the CDR3 CASTSQNRIGEQYF. Read as DNA, the sequence is TGTGCCAGCACCTCTCAAAACAGGATCGGCGAGCAGTACTTC.